The T cell receptor (beta chain) under discussion was sequenced for a study of cytomegalovirus exposure and HLA in healthy donors. Whole-study findings and limits: Later analysis associated a missense DCLRE1C variant with TCR beta V- and J-gene trimming. Most TCR sequences were uncommon, yet certain public TCRs appeared in many donors. About 90% or about 30% of the time was how often most TCR beta V segments were productive, according to an earlier analysis. Cytomegalovirus-associated TCR beta chains were listed, numbering some 150.

This PCR relied on a set of 60 Vbeta primers and 13 Jbeta primers. Some clones are missing from TCRdb's copy, which holds only in-frame ones; the method was immunoSEQ multiplex PCR. Found here are around 130,000 clones, over 60% of them singletons; the top ten hold 1.5% to 2.5%. Germline loops: CDR1 SGHNT, CDR2 YYREEE (reference sequence). The CDR3 covers 15 residues. V was clipped by 4 bases and J by 5 bases; unmatched bases: 11. Points on this clone: Antigen unknown.

This TCR was sampled from a man younger than 35 in good health and CMV-seronegative. The source material was PBMCs. The chain links TRBV5-4 to TRBJ2-5, with 7 bases lining up with TRBD1. CDR3 DNA sequence: TGTGCCAGCAGCATCAGGGGGTCGGTATCCGAGACCCAGTACTTC. It is translated as CASSIRGSVSETQYF.